The T cell receptor beta chain described here comes from a study of beta chain features in type 1 diabetes. For the study at large: The number of sorted cells examined across all samples was some 99,000,000.

The CDR3 consists of 14 residues. The germline V gene has CDR1 SGHTA and CDR2 FQGNSA. Trimming left V 2 bases short and J 4 bases short, with 8 bases between. One heparinised draw, averaging roughly 100 mL, was taken per donor. TCRB transcripts that were expressed got sequenced, as all of the isolated RNA had been reverse transcribed. An average near 3.57 million reads came from naive, central memory and regulatory T cell samples. Profiled with immunoSEQ multiplex PCR; TCRdb holds only in-frame clones, not every one. The sample shows about 330,000 clones, 11% of them seen only once. The rearrangement joins TRBV7-2 to TRBJ2-2; D not resolved. This clonotype was sampled from a woman aged 30 to 39 in good health. The specimen sequenced was naive CD4+ T cells from blood. In nucleotides, the CDR3 is TGTGCCAGCAGCTTAAGCGCCATCACCGGGGAGCTGTTTTTT. It specifies CASSLSAITGELFF.